This T cell receptor beta chain was documented in a study of T cell changes during pregnancy in multiple sclerosis. Some clones are missing from TCRdb's copy, which holds only in-frame ones; the method was immunoSEQ multiplex PCR. The table includes about 84,000 clones, 90% to 95% detected once. The CDR3 spans 13 residues. Looked up from germline, CDR1 is SGHVS and CDR2 is FQNEAQ. V was pared by 3 bases and J by 5 bases, with 1 base of the junction left unmatched. The input for sequencing was peripheral blood, taken in the second trimester of pregnancy. The V gene is TRBV7-8, the J gene TRBJ2-1; TRBD1 matches at 7 bases. This TCR derives from a female donor in good health, enrolled as a control in a pregnancy study. The CDR3 DNA reads TGTGCCAGCAGCTTCGACAGGGACAATGAGCAGTTCTTC. Its protein is CASSFDRDNEQFF.